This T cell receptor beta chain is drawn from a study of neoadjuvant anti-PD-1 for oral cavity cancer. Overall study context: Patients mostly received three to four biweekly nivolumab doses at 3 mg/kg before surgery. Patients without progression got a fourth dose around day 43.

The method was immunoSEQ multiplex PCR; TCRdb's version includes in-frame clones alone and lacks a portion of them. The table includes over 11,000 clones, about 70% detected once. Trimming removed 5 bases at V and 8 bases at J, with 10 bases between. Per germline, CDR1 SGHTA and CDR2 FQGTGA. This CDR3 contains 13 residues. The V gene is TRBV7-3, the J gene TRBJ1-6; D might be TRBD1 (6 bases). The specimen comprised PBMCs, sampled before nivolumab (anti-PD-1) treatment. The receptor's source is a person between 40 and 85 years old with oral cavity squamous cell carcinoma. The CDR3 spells CASSKNRDSPLHF. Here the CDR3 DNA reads TGTGCCAGCAGCAAGAACAGGGATTCACCCCTCCACTTT.